This entry lists 11 T cell receptor beta chains sequenced from one sample in a study of blood T cell repertoires in COVID-19. Produced via immunoSEQ multiplex PCR; TCRdb's table is partial and in-frame only. The sample yields tens of thousands of clones, about 85% seen once. The sequencing sample was made of peripheral blood. All receptors come from a woman aged 45 to 65 with COVID-19, enrolled during active disease.

This clone occurred a few times. The chain joins TRBV9 to TRBJ2-7; maybe TRBD1 (6 bases). This CDR3 contains 16 residues. Trimming removed 3 bases from V and 3 bases from J, with 19 bases in between. Germline loops: CDR1 SGDLS, CDR2 YYNGEE. The CDR3 nucleotides read TGTGCCAGCAGCGGGGGCTTAGGGGACACCCTCTACGAGCAGTACTTC. Protein: CASSGGLGDTLYEQYF.

The chain combines TRBV19 with TRBJ2-1; the D gene is possibly TRBD2 (6 bases). Germline lookup yields CDR1 LNHDA and CDR2 SQIVND (reference sequence). V lost 8 bases to trimming and J lost 7 bases, with 9 bases between them. This CDR3 is built from 11 residues. This CDR3 is CASSTRNEQFF. In DNA form, the CDR3 reads TGTGCCAGTTCGACTAGGAATGAGCAGTTCTTC.

CDR3 in DNA: TGTGCCAGCAGCCAAATAGCGGCGAGCTCCTACAATGAGCAGTTCTTC. This translates into CASSQIAASSYNEQFF. J is TRBJ2-1 and V is TRBV4-2, with D maybe TRBD2 (6 bases). With 2 bases removed from V and 0 bases from J, the gap between germline ends came to 11 bases. The CDR3 is made up of 16 amino acids. In germline, CDR1 is LGHNA, CDR2 YNFKEQ.

The gene calls are TRBV11-3 and TRBJ1-6; weak D call: TRBD1 (6 bases). Germline V CDR1 and CDR2: SGHNT, YENEEA. Trimming took 2 bases from V and 9 from J, leaving 20 bases between them. This CDR3 has 17 residues. The CDR3 coding sequence is TGTGCCAGCAGCTTATTTACGGGGCAGGGGTCCTCTTCACCCCTCCACTTT. It specifies CASSLFTGQGSSSPLHF.

V gene TRBV2 combines with J gene TRBJ2-4, with 10 bases fitting TRBD2. The V gene's germline CDR1 is SNHLY and CDR2 FYNNEI. The CDR3 runs to 18 residues. Losses at the gene ends were 2 bases for V and 1 base for J; bases not matched to a gene: 8. This chain's CDR3 is CASSETLAGARAKNIQYF. The CDR3 bases are TGTGCCAGCAGTGAAACCCTAGCGGGAGCTCGGGCCAAAAACATTCAGTACTTC.

CDR3 in amino acids: CSLAYRDSPNTQYF. CDR3 DNA: TGCAGCTTAGCTTATAGGGACTCCCCAAATACGCAGTATTTT. This chain links TRBV29-1 with TRBJ2-3, with D perhaps TRBD2 (6 bases). V was cut by 8 bases and J by 7 bases, with 22 bases left in between. This CDR3 has 14 residues. Germline V CDR1 and CDR2: SQVTM, ANQGSEA.

The chain employs TRBV30 and TRBJ1-4; 7 nucleotides line up with TRBD1. The length of the CDR3 is 16 residues. V dropped 0 bases and J dropped 0; count of bases not matched to a gene: 4. Germline V gene lookup returns CDR1 GTSNPN and CDR2 SVGIG (reference sequence). This chain's CDR3 is CAWSVQGTATNEKLFF. In DNA, the CDR3 is TGTGCCTGGAGTGTACAGGGGACAGCAACTAATGAAAAACTGTTTTTT.

The chain is built from TRBV14 and TRBJ1-6; maybe TRBD1 (6 bases). Deletions cut 5 bases from V and 5 bases from J, with 13 bases between. The length of the CDR3 is 15 residues. CDR1 and CDR2 from the germline V gene are SGHDN and FVKESK. This chain's CDR3 is CASSSTRTDNSPLHF. The CDR3 DNA reads TGTGCCAGCAGCAGCACCCGGACAGATAATTCACCCCTCCACTTT.

The gene calls are TRBV4-3 and TRBJ1-5; TRBD1 is a possible D gene (5 bases). CDR3 length: 15 amino acids. With 0 bases removed from V and 6 bases from J, the gap between germline ends came to 12 bases. CDR1 and CDR2 from the germline V gene are LGHNA and YSLEER. The CDR3 coding sequence is TGCGCCAGCAGCCAAGATTTACAGGTTCCTCAGCCCCAGCATTTT. It specifies CASSQDLQVPQPQHF.

J is TRBJ2-1 and V is TRBV2; TRBD2 is a possible D gene (5 bases). Trimming took 5 bases from V and 0 from J, leaving 14 bases between them. The germline V gene encodes CDR1 SNHLY and CDR2 FYNNEI. The CDR3 length is 16 residues. In DNA, the CDR3 is TGTGCCAGCAGTAACCAGCGGATCGGCTCCTACAATGAGCAGTTCTTC. Its translation is CASSNQRIGSYNEQFF.

J is TRBJ1-2 and V is TRBV5-6; 9 bases fit TRBD1. Germline CDR1 reads SGHDT; CDR2 reads YYEEEE. The V gene end was trimmed by 0 bases and the J gene end by 8 bases; junction bases not matched to a gene: 2. The CDR3 runs 13 residues. The CDR3, as DNA: TGTGCCAGCAGCTTGGCCGGGACAGGGGGCTACACCTTC. Its protein is CASSLAGTGGYTF.